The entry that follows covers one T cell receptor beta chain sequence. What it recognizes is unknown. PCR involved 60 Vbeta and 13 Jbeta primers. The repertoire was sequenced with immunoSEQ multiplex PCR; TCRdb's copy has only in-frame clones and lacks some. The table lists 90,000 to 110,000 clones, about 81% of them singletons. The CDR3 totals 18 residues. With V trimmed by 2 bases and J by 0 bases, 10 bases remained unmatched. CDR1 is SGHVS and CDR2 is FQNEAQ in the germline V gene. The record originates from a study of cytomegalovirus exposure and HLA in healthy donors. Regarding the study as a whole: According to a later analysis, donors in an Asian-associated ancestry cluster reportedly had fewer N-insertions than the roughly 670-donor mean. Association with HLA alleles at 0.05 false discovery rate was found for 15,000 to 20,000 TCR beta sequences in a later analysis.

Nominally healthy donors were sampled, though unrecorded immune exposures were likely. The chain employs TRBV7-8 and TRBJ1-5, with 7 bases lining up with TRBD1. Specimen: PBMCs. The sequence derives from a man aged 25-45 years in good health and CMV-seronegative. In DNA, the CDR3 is TGTGCCAGCAGCTTAACTCGGACAGGCGCTTATAGCAATCAGCCCCAGCATTTT. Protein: CASSLTRTGAYSNQPQHF.